This note documents a single T cell receptor beta chain sequence. Its target is unknown. The data were obtained in a study of post-analysis software for immune sequencing data. Study context: Relapsing-remitting, secondary progressive and progressive-relapsing forms of multiple sclerosis all featured among disease courses. Points from the study as a whole: Strong co-clustering by F measure linked samples that shared a preparation batch.

Included in the TCR beta cDNA libraries were unique molecular identifiers. TCRdb passed the PCR reads through MiXCR, listing each CDR3 protein once. This repertoire shows fewer than 850,000 distinct CDR3 sequences, 46% found once; its top ten account for 4.9%. Sequencing used blood. The TCR originated in a girl aged 5 to 17 with multiple sclerosis.

The CDR3: CASQSQQAPDTQYF. The CDR3, as DNA: TGCGCCAGTCAATCGCAGCAAGCTCCAGATACGCAGTATTTT. The rearrangement joins TRBV5-1 to TRBJ2-3; no clear D. V lost 8 bases and J lost 4, with 17 bases in between. This CDR3 region has 14 residues. Per the germline V gene, CDR1 is SGHRS and CDR2 is YFSETQ.